The present T cell receptor beta chain was sequenced within a study of shared clonotypes between healthy human individuals. The table came from immunoSEQ multiplex PCR; TCRdb's copy has only in-frame clones and leaves some out. The table lists 1.5 million to 1.9 million clones, roughly 98% of them singletons. The sample consisted of naive CD4+ T cells sorted from blood. As to subset: CD45RA+ positively selected. The receptor was derived from a man younger than 45 in good health.

Here the CDR3 DNA reads TGTGCCAGCAGCTTTGGGACAGTTTATGGCTACACCTTC. This encodes CASSFGTVYGYTF. This chain uses TRBV5-4 with TRBJ1-2, with TRBD1 matching 7 bases. From germline, CDR1 is SGHNT and CDR2 YYREEE (reference sequence). The CDR3 spans 13 residues. Trimming removed 2 bases from V and 5 bases from J; junction bases left unmatched: 3. Using reference TRBV5-4 and TRBJ1-2 for the parts outside the CDR3, the full variable domain is ETGVTQSPTHLIKTRGQQVTLRCSSQSGHNTVSWYQQALGQGPQFIFQYYREEENGRGNFPPRFSGLQFPNYSSELNVNALELDDSALYLCASSFGTVYGYTFGSGTRLTVV.